Listed here is a single T cell receptor beta chain. TCRdb called the RT-PCR reads again in MiXCR, with one record for every CDR3 protein. The sample holds about 960,000 distinct CDR3 sequences, more than 15% seen once. The record originates from a study of patients and donors after allogeneic stem cell transplantation. The sample taken for sequencing was blood, either unsorted or a sorted T cell fraction (not recorded which). This TCR came from a human donor who was either an allogeneic HSCT recipient or a stem cell or donor lymphocyte infusion donor (not recorded which). It is not recorded whose cells these are; they may come from a transplant donor.

The CDR3 DNA follows: TGTGCCAGCTCACCACCTGACAGGGGTCTTCGGGGCTACACCTTC. Protein sequence: CASSPPDRGLRGYTF. This sequence joins TRBV18 and TRBJ1-2, with 8 bases that match TRBD1. Per the germline V gene, CDR1 is KGHSH and CDR2 is LQKENI. V lost 0 bases, J lost 8 bases, and 8 bases stayed unmatched. This CDR3 contains 15 residues.